The 7 T cell receptor beta chains below all came from one sample that was sequenced in a study of response to subunit inactivated influenza vaccine. From the RT-PCR reads, TCRdb called clonotypes with MiXCR, one entry per CDR3 protein. The table includes about 780,000 distinct CDR3 sequences, approximately 18% detected once. The sample was PBMCs from blood, taken 4 to 6 days after vaccination. The receptors derive from a man aged 45-60 years who received an inactivated influenza vaccine.

This clonotype was seen at least ten times. The gene calls are TRBV27 and TRBJ2-7; D perhaps matches TRBD2 (7 bases). V was shortened by 0 bases and J by 3 bases, with 15 bases between the two germline ends. Germline CDR1 reads MNHEY; CDR2 reads SMNVEV (reference sequence). The CDR3 length is 16 residues. CDR3 bases: TGTGCCAGCAGTTTATCGAGAGGGGGGGACTACTACGAGCAGTACTTC. This sequence encodes CASSLSRGGDYYEQYF.

This clonotype appeared a few times. The rearrangement joins TRBV5-6 to TRBJ1-2; D call uncertain. The CDR3 consists of 17 residues. The germline gives CDR1 SGHDT, CDR2 YYEEEE. Trimming removed 1 base at V and 0 bases at J, with 16 bases between. In nucleotides, the CDR3 is TGTGCCAGCAGCTTGTTCCGGAGGCAGACCTCTAACTATGGCTACACCTTC. It yields the protein CASSLFRRQTSNYGYTF.

V gene TRBV6-6 combines with J gene TRBJ2-1; D call uncertain. V dropped 6 bases and J dropped 10 bases, with 10 bases sitting between them. The CDR3 runs to 11 residues. CDR1 is MNHNY and CDR2 is SVGAGI in the germline V gene (reference sequence). CDR3 DNA: TGTGCCAGCAGATATGAGGACGAGCAGTTCTTC. Protein: CASRYEDEQFF.

This clonotype has only a few counts. The chain uses TRBV24-1 and TRBJ2-1; tentative D call: TRBD2 (6 bases). The V gene lost 2 bases and the J gene lost 9 bases, with 16 bases spanning the gap. This CDR3 is built from 15 residues. CDR1 and CDR2 (germline): KGHDR, SFDVKD. CDR3 in DNA: TGTGCCACCAGTGATTCCCACCTGACTAGTCTTGAGCAGTTCTTC. Translating gives CATSDSHLTSLEQFF.

This clonotype was detected only a few times. V and J are TRBV6-5 and TRBJ2-7; 8 bases map to TRBD1. Looked up from germline, CDR1 is MNHEY and CDR2 is SVGAGI. This CDR3 contains 15 residues. The V and J ends lost 3 bases and 6 bases, in that order; junction bases with no gene match: 10. CDR3 DNA sequence: TGTGCCAGCAGTTATGATAGGACAGGGCTTTCCGAGCAGTACTTC. Translation gives CASSYDRTGLSEQYF.

The rearrangement joins TRBV9 to TRBJ2-1, with 7 bases matching TRBD1. The junction had 6 bases not matched to a gene; V was cut back by 4 bases and J by 2 bases. The CDR3 runs to 15 residues. Germline values: CDR1 SGDLS, CDR2 YYNGEE. In nucleotides, the CDR3 is TGTGCCAGCAGCCACGGGACAGACCCCTACAATGAGCAGTTCTTC. This gives the protein CASSHGTDPYNEQFF.

A remark on this clonotype: A much larger clonotype is one base distant, so this may be a read error. V gene TRBV20-1 combines with J gene TRBJ2-2; TRBD2 agrees at 14 bases. Germline V CDR1 and CDR2: DFQATT, SNEGSKA (reference sequence). This CDR3 is built from 18 residues. CDR3 sequence (DNA): TGCAGTGCTAGAAGCCGACTAGCGGGGGGGCTGAACACCGGGGATCTGTTTTTT. The encoded protein is CSARSRLAGGLNTGDLFF.